One and the same sample provided the 8 T cell receptor beta chains below, sequenced in a study of T-cell reconstitution after alpha-beta-depleted transplantation in children. Preparation of the TCRbeta library was carried out with unique molecular identifiers. In TCRdb, the PCR reads were re-called with MiXCR into one record per CDR3 protein. Of over 550,000 distinct CDR3 sequences listed, roughly 10% were seen once; the top ten hold less than 4.5%. Sequencing used PBMCs from the stem cell graft donor, obtained from the stem cell graft. Receptors originate from a human donor who donated a stem cell graft to a child with acute myeloid leukemia.

The sample holds many counts of this clonotype. The rearrangement joins TRBV7-2 to TRBJ1-1; possible D gene TRBD1, 5 bases. CDR3 length: 13 residues. V gave up 5 bases and J gave up 5 bases, with 12 bases separating them. The germline gives CDR1 SGHTA, CDR2 FQGNSA. In DNA, the CDR3 is TGTGCCAGCAGCAATACAGGTGGGACTGAAGCTTTCTTT. The encoded protein is CASSNTGGTEAFF.

The chain joins TRBV28 to TRBJ2-3; D is possibly TRBD2 (5 bases). There are 13 residues in the CDR3. CDR1 MDHEN and CDR2 SYDVKM come from the germline V gene. V shed 11 bases and J shed 2 bases, with 14 bases lying between them. CDR3 coding DNA: TGTGCCTTAACCGGGGTACTCACAGATACGCAGTATTTT. Translation: CALTGVLTDTQYF.

This clonotype has a handful of counts. The J gene is TRBJ2-1, the V gene TRBV20-1; 7 bases match TRBD2. The CDR3 spans 14 residues. Germline V lookup: CDR1 DFQATT, CDR2 SNEGSKA (reference sequence). V was pared by 0 bases and J by 9 bases, with 8 bases of the junction left unmatched. The CDR3 DNA follows: TGCAGTGCTAGAGATGTGGGAGGGCCGGTTGAGCAGTTCTTC. Its protein is CSARDVGGPVEQFF.

This clonotype was recorded at least ten times. The chain links TRBV6-5 to TRBJ1-5; a possible D gene is TRBD1 (6 bases). From germline, CDR1 is MNHEY and CDR2 SVGAGI. The CDR3 is 14 amino acids. V lost 7 bases and J 7 bases, leaving 17 bases between the germline ends. DNA of the CDR3: TGTGCCAGCACCGAGTCGTCAGGGGAGCAGCCCCAGCATTTT. Protein product: CASTESSGEQPQHF.

This clonotype has more than one count but fewer than ten. A read error may account for a junction end that differs from germline. The V and J genes are TRBV10-3 and TRBJ2-1, with D maybe TRBD2 (5 bases). Germline V gene sequence: CDR1 ENHRY, CDR2 SYGVKD. The CDR3 runs 13 residues. The CDR3 sequence: CAISGGPGLPAVF. The DNA for the CDR3 is TGTGCCATCAGTGGAGGTCCCGGACTTCCGGCAGTCTTC.

The chain combines TRBV6-2 or TRBV6-3 with TRBJ1-6, with TRBD1 matching 9 bases. Germline loops: CDR1 MNHEY, CDR2 SVGEGT. J was trimmed by 12 bases and V by 2 bases; bases with no gene match: 5. The CDR3 loop spans 14 amino acids. In DNA form, the CDR3 reads TGTGCCAGCAGTTACCCCGGACAGGGGAGACCCCTCCACTTT. It codes for CASSYPGQGRPLHF.

This clonotype was counted at least ten times. The chain recombines TRBV30 with TRBJ2-7; D might be TRBD2 (5 bases). The ends were cut back, 2 bases at V and 3 bases at J, with 8 bases in the middle. The CDR3 extends over 12 amino acids. Germline-derived CDR1 and CDR2 are GTSNPN and SVGIG (reference sequence). The CDR3 loop is CAWSLGSYEQYF. The CDR3 DNA reads as TGTGCCTGGAGTCTGGGGAGCTACGAGCAGTACTTC.

In this sample, this clonotype turned up a few times. V usage is TRBV25-1 and J usage is TRBJ1-1, with TRBD1 matching 10 bases. V shed 1 base, J shed 4 bases, and the junction held 6 bases outside the gene matches. This CDR3 is 16 amino acids long. The germline V gene has CDR1 MGHDK and CDR2 SYGVNS. The CDR3: CASSESGQGYSTEAFF. DNA of the CDR3: TGTGCCAGCAGTGAATCGGGACAGGGGTATAGCACTGAAGCTTTCTTT.